Following are 25 T cell receptor beta chains from one sample sequenced in a study of blood T cell repertoires in COVID-19 (dated by TCRdb to about 2020). Library preparation was by the immunoSEQ multiplex PCR assay. In its TCRdb copy, this immuneACCESS table keeps in-frame sequences only and misses some clones. Where compared with another copy, unresolved V genes explain less than half of these, and the others have no known cause. Present in this sample are fewer than 500,000 clones, about nine tenths of which were seen just once. Approximately 0.7% of the sample is held by the ten biggest clonotypes. Sequences were obtained from PBMCs or T cells enriched from blood (not recorded which). The receptor set was obtained from a woman younger than 30 who had recovered from COVID-19.

A few counts support this clone. The genes are TRBV19 and TRBJ1-1; maybe TRBD1 (5 bases). CDR1 LNHDA and CDR2 SQIVND come from the germline V gene (reference sequence). CDR3 length equals 14 residues. V was cut by 3 bases and J by 5 bases, with 13 bases left in between. The CDR3 nucleotides are TGTGCCAGTAGTATGAACGAGGGGAGGACTGAAGCTTTCTTT. This codes for CASSMNEGRTEAFF.

The chain combines TRBV7-2 with TRBJ1-2; D might be TRBD1 (5 bases). The V gene lost 5 bases and the J gene lost 2 bases, with 15 bases spanning the gap. In germline, CDR1 is SGHTA, CDR2 FQGNSA. The CDR3 runs 15 residues. The CDR3 DNA reads TGTGCCAGCAGCCCCTCCGGACATGGGAACTATGGCTACACCTTC. It is translated as CASSPSGHGNYGYTF.

As concerns this clone: Different DNA sequences within this sample yield the same CDR3. The V call is TRBV5-1, the J call TRBJ1-2; a weak D match, TRBD1 (5 bases). CDR3 length equals 11 residues. Germline assignment: CDR1 SGHRS and CDR2 YFSETQ. V shed 3 bases and J shed 7 bases, with 7 bases lying between them. CDR3 DNA: TGCGCCAGCAGCTCGGGGGGTGGCTACACCTTC. Its protein product is CASSSGGGYTF.

The rearrangement joins TRBV5-1 to TRBJ1-5; D is possibly TRBD1 (5 bases). Trimming took 4 bases from V and 3 from J, leaving 14 bases between them. Germline CDR1 reads SGHRS; CDR2 reads YFSETQ. This CDR3 comprises 15 residues. CDR3 protein: CASSPEEGPNQPQHF. Written as DNA, the CDR3 is TGCGCCAGCAGCCCCGAGGAGGGACCCAATCAGCCCCAGCATTTT.

The rearrangement links TRBV28 to TRBJ1-5; TRBD1 matches at 8 bases. Trimming took 4 bases from V and 3 from J; bases not matched to a gene: 2. The CDR3 consists of 14 residues. The V gene's germline CDR1 is MDHEN and CDR2 SYDVKM. The CDR3 sequence is CASSWTGTNQPQHF. CDR3 bases: TGTGCCAGCAGTTGGACAGGGACCAATCAGCCCCAGCATTTT.

The gene calls are TRBV2 and TRBJ1-5; 7 nucleotides line up with TRBD1. With V trimmed by 5 bases and J by 6 bases, 10 bases remained unmatched. The CDR3 has 15 amino acids. Germline lookup yields CDR1 SNHLY and CDR2 FYNNEI. Here the CDR3 reads CASSPPPGGSQPQHF. CDR3 DNA: TGTGCCAGCAGTCCACCCCCAGGGGGGTCTCAGCCCCAGCATTTT. The full variable domain, in which reference TRBV2 and TRBJ1-5 provide the parts outside the CDR3, is EPEVTQTPSHQVTQMGQEVILRCVPISNHLYFYWYRQILGQKVEFLVSFYNNEISEKSEIFDDQFSVERPDGSNFTLKIRSTKLEDSAMYFCASSPPPGGSQPQHFGDGTRLSIL.

V is TRBV28 and J is TRBJ2-5; TRBD2 agrees at 8 bases. V lost 8 bases to trimming and J lost 5 bases; unmatched junction nucleotides: 7. The germline V gene encodes CDR1 MDHEN and CDR2 SYDVKM. CDR3 length: 13 amino acids. As DNA, the CDR3 is TGTGCCAGCCGTTCACCGGGGGGGGAGACCCAGTACTTC. Residues: CASRSPGGETQYF.

V gene TRBV5-1 combines with J gene TRBJ1-1, with unresolved D. There are 13 residues in the CDR3. V lost 0 bases, J lost 6 bases, and 9 bases lay in between. CDR1 SGHRS and CDR2 YFSETQ come from the germline V gene. CDR3 amino acids: CASSLDALSEAFF. The CDR3 region has the DNA TGCGCCAGCAGCTTGGATGCCCTATCTGAAGCTTTCTTT. Complete variable domain (other parts from reference TRBV5-1 and TRBJ1-1): KAGVTQTPRYLIKTRGQQVTLSCSPISGHRSVSWYQQTPGQGLQFLFEYFSETQRNKGNFPGRFSGRQFSNSRSEMNVSTLELGDSALYLCASSLDALSEAFFGQGTRLTVV.

The chain has TRBV18 and TRBJ2-1, with 8 bases identical to TRBD1. The CDR3 spans 16 residues. The V and J ends lost 3 bases and 3 bases, in that order; junction bases with no gene match: 7. The germline CDR1 and CDR2 sequences are KGHSH and LQKENI. The CDR3 reads CASSPFGQGYYNEQFF. The CDR3 DNA reads TGTGCCAGCTCACCCTTCGGACAGGGTTACTACAATGAGCAGTTCTTC.

The chain employs TRBV5-1 and TRBJ1-1; D might be TRBD1 (5 bases). This CDR3 contains 15 residues. Germline values: CDR1 SGHRS, CDR2 YFSETQ. Trimming cost V 6 bases and J 4 bases, with 19 bases left between them. CDR3 bases: TGCGCCAGCACACTTGACGGGGGGAAAGGCACTGAAGCTTTCTTT. Translated: CASTLDGGKGTEAFF.

This chain joins TRBV15 and TRBJ2-1; 9 nucleotides match TRBD1. CDR1 and CDR2 (germline): LNHNV, YYDKDF (reference sequence). This CDR3 has 16 residues. J gave up 7 bases and V 0 bases, and 7 bases lay outside the gene matches. The DNA of the CDR3 is TGTGCCACCAGCAGAGAGATAGGGACAGGGAAGAATGAGCAGTTCTTC. Translation gives CATSREIGTGKNEQFF.

This chain joins TRBV7-2 and TRBJ1-6; D call uncertain. The CDR3 sequence is 15 residues long. The germline CDR1 and CDR2 sequences are SGHTA and FQGNSA. The V end was cut by 0 bases, the J end by 6 bases, with 9 bases between. Here the CDR3 reads CASSLAQAFNSPLHF. CDR3 bases: TGTGCCAGCAGCTTAGCGCAGGCTTTTAATTCACCCCTCCACTTT.

V gene TRBV2 combines with J gene TRBJ2-6; TRBD1 aligns across 7 bases. J lost 1 base, V lost 7 bases, and 7 bases had no gene match. There are 16 residues in the CDR3. Germline CDR1 reads SNHLY; CDR2 reads FYNNEI. The CDR3 nucleotides are TGTGCCAGCAACAGGGGCAGCCTATCTGGGGCCAACGTCCTGACTTTC. It is translated as CASNRGSLSGANVLTF.

The CDR3 DNA is TGTGCCAGCTCAGCAGGGGCTGGGGCCAACGTCCTGACTTTC. Translated: CASSAGAGANVLTF. The genes are TRBV18 and TRBJ2-6; tentatively, D is TRBD1 (6 bases). Trimming pared 5 bases from V and 2 bases from J, leaving 7 bases between. Germline V gene sequence: CDR1 KGHSH, CDR2 LQKENI. The CDR3 has 14 amino acids.

In its sample, this clone was seen once. The chain joins TRBV29-1 to TRBJ1-6; TRBD1 matches 8 bases. The germline V gene encodes CDR1 SQVTM and CDR2 ANQGSEA. The CDR3 consists of 16 residues. Trimming cost V 6 bases and J 8 bases; bases outside gene matches: 15. The CDR3 region has the DNA TGCAGCGTCAGTAAGGGTACCGGGACAGGTCATTCACCCCTCCACTTT. Protein product: CSVSKGTGTGHSPLHF.

The chain has TRBV7-2 and TRBJ1-2; D might be TRBD1 (6 bases). The germline gives CDR1 SGHTA, CDR2 FQGNSA. The CDR3 is 15 amino acids. V gave up 5 bases and J gave up 8 bases, with 21 bases separating them. CDR3 nucleotides: TGTGCCAGCAGCCCTAACAGGGCCCTTAGTGGGGGCTACACCTTC. Translated: CASSPNRALSGGYTF.

Only a few counts were recorded for this clone. The rearrangement links TRBV10-3 to TRBJ2-7; perhaps TRBD2 as D (6 bases). Germline assignment: CDR1 ENHRY and CDR2 SYGVKD. V was pared by 11 bases and J by 2 bases, with 22 bases between. The CDR3 consists of 15 residues. This CDR3 is CAAGGVSSVAYEQYF. CDR3 nucleotides: TGTGCCGCCGGCGGGGTGAGTAGCGTAGCCTACGAGCAGTACTTC.

J is TRBJ1-2 and V is TRBV30; 7 bases match TRBD1. The CDR3 totals 13 residues. Germline assignment: CDR1 GTSNPN and CDR2 SVGIG (reference sequence). V was clipped by 4 bases and J by 6 bases; unmatched bases: 8. The CDR3 DNA sequence: TGTGCCTGGATTTCCCAACAGGGGAATGGCTACACCTTC. Amino acids: CAWISQQGNGYTF.

The V and J genes are TRBV19 and TRBJ1-1; D is undetermined. Deletions cut 7 bases from V and 5 bases from J, with 14 bases between. Germline V gives CDR1 LNHDA, CDR2 SQIVND (reference sequence). CDR3 length: 13 amino acids. CDR3 sequence reads: CASMAGVVTEAFF. The CDR3 DNA is TGTGCCAGTATGGCCGGGGTAGTGACTGAAGCTTTCTTT.

This chain connects TRBV7-8 to TRBJ1-1; a possible D gene is TRBD1 (6 bases). From germline, CDR1 is SGHVS and CDR2 FQNEAQ. The CDR3 is 13 residues long. V lost 7 bases, J lost 5 bases, and 14 bases lay in between. This CDR3 reads CASTLERGTEAFF. For the CDR3, the DNA is TGTGCCAGCACCCTTGAGAGGGGGACTGAAGCTTTCTTT. The complete variable domain, with remaining parts taken from reference TRBV7-8 and TRBJ1-1, reads GAGVSQSPRYKVAKRGQDVALRCDPISGHVSLFWYQQALGQGPEFLTYFQNEAQLDKSGLPSDRFFAERPEGSVSTLKIQRTQQEDSAVYLCASTLERGTEAFFGQGTRLTVV.

This clone occurred once. The V gene is TRBV11-2, the J gene TRBJ2-5, with 7 bases lining up with TRBD1. Trimming at V came to 2 bases and at J to 5 bases, leaving 11 bases not matched to a gene. The length of the CDR3 is 16 residues. CDR1 and CDR2 (germline): SGHAT, FQNNGV. CDR3 DNA sequence: TGTGCCAGCAGCTTAATCCGAGGGGGCGAGCGGGAGACCCAGTACTTC. Translating it yields CASSLIRGGERETQYF.

This clone was observed a few times. The chain couples TRBV3-1 (or the pseudogene TRBV3-2) to TRBJ1-1; TRBD1 matches at 9 bases. V dropped 5 bases and J dropped 0; count of bases not matched to a gene: 13. Germline V gene sequence: CDR1 LGHDT, CDR2 YNNKEL (reference sequence). The CDR3 covers 18 residues. In nucleotides, the CDR3 is TGTGCCAGCAGCTCATACCGCGGGACAGGGAGCATGAACACTGAAGCTTTCTTT. Translation: CASSSYRGTGSMNTEAFF.

The chain recombines TRBV5-1 with TRBJ1-1; no firm D call. V was clipped by 4 bases and J by 2 bases, with 15 bases between them. CDR3 size: 15 residues. Germline CDR1 reads SGHRS; CDR2 reads YFSETQ. The CDR3 here is CASSPEVGSNTEAFF. The CDR3 DNA is TGCGCCAGCAGCCCCGAGGTTGGGTCCAACACTGAAGCTTTCTTT.

About this clone: The germline gene is not matched at one end of the junction; a read error may be the cause. V usage is TRBV24-1 and J usage is TRBJ2-3; 11 bases agree with TRBD2. Germline values: CDR1 KGHDR, CDR2 SFDVKD. CDR3 length: 17 amino acids. This chain's CDR3 is CAASDLASGGQTDTQYF. The CDR3 coding sequence is TGTGCCGCCAGTGATTTGGCTAGCGGGGGGCAAACAGATACGCAGTATTTT.

The chain combines TRBV2 with TRBJ1-1, with TRBD1 identical over 8 bases. V trimming: 9 bases; J trimming: 3 bases; junction bases outside the gene matches: 9. CDR1 and CDR2 (germline): SNHLY, FYNNEI. CDR3 length: 14 residues. CDR3 protein: CASNRGEVDTEAFF. CDR3 nucleotide sequence: TGTGCCAGTAACAGGGGGGAGGTTGACACTGAAGCTTTCTTT. Drawing the rest from reference TRBV2 and TRBJ1-1, the complete variable domain is EPEVTQTPSHQVTQMGQEVILRCVPISNHLYFYWYRQILGQKVEFLVSFYNNEISEKSEIFDDQFSVERPDGSNFTLKIRSTKLEDSAMYFCASNRGEVDTEAFFGQGTRLTVV.